The sequence of this T cell receptor beta chain was determined in a study of OX40 agonist ivuxolimab in advanced cancers. Study details: Patients enrolled in dose escalation were diagnosed with hepatocellular carcinoma, melanoma, renal cell or head and neck cancer.

With respect to this clone: The antigen is not known.

Study-level results: Both CD4+ and CD8+ T cell populations in blood had undergone clonal expansion by week 6 at 0.1 to 3.0 mg/kg.

Produced via immunoSEQ multiplex PCR; TCRdb's table is partial and in-frame only. The sample contains some 41,000 clones, approximately 81% of which appear only once. Collection of blood occurred at baseline, at cycle 4 day 1, and at cycle 7 day 1. V was shortened by 4 bases and J by 4 bases, with 13 bases between the two germline ends. Germline V gene lookup returns CDR1 MNHEY and CDR2 SMNVEV (reference sequence). The CDR3 consists of 15 residues. This sequence joins TRBV27 and TRBJ2-2, with no clear D. The receptor was derived from an adult with an advanced solid tumor such as melanoma, head and neck, liver or kidney cancer. The starting material was CD4+ or CD8+ T cells sorted from blood, obtained in a trial of the OX40 agonist ivuxolimab. CDR3 residues: CASSYVGRGTGELFF. CDR3 DNA sequence: TGTGCCAGCAGTTATGTAGGTCGCGGCACCGGGGAGCTGTTTTTT.